These T cell receptor beta chains were read from a single sample in a study of Graves' ophthalmopathy and Graves' hyperthyroidism. MiXCR, applied by TCRdb to the multiplex PCR reads, yields one record per CDR3 protein. The sample yields about 380,000 distinct CDR3 sequences, just over 15% seen once. The specimen sequenced was peripheral blood. Receptors originate from a woman between 18 and 29 years old with stable Graves' hyperthyroidism. Each CDR3 is given with its conserved first and last residue. Each record gives: V gene, J gene, CDR3 protein.

V gene: TRBV18
J gene: TRBJ1-2
CDR3 protein: CASSPARRPYGYTF

V gene: TRBV5-1
J gene: TRBJ1-1
CDR3 protein: CASSSLTDLNTEAFF

V gene: TRBV6-1
J gene: TRBJ2-2
CDR3 protein: CASIYRDRVSGELFF

V gene: TRBV20-1
J gene: TRBJ2-7
CDR3 protein: CSARDGRIRNYEQYF

V gene: TRBV19
J gene: TRBJ1-3
CDR3 protein: CASRRRGTGGNGNTIYF

V gene: TRBV11-1
J gene: TRBJ1-1
CDR3 protein: CASSHGGTGLNTEAFF

V gene: TRBV6-1
J gene: TRBJ1-5
CDR3 protein: CASSEYTNSNQPQHF

V gene: TRBV5-1
J gene: TRBJ1-1
CDR3 protein: CASSEGDTEAFF

V gene: TRBV12-3/TRBV12-4
J gene: TRBJ1-2
CDR3 protein: CASSLEPGYYGYTF

V gene: TRBV28
J gene: TRBJ1-1
CDR3 protein: CASSPGTATYTEAFF

V gene: TRBV10-2
J gene: TRBJ2-5
CDR3 protein: CASSEKQAQETQYF

V gene: TRBV20-1
J gene: TRBJ2-5
CDR3 protein: CSASPAGGTETQYF

V gene: TRBV11-2
J gene: TRBJ1-5
CDR3 protein: CASSLRRGMSNQPQHF

V gene: TRBV5-1
J gene: TRBJ1-1
CDR3 protein: CASSYPGQAREAFF

V gene: TRBV5-4
J gene: TRBJ2-2
CDR3 protein: CAGRRDTGELFF

V gene: TRBV12-5
J gene: TRBJ2-4
CDR3 protein: CASGLAGQGKLAKNIQYF

V gene: TRBV5-4
J gene: TRBJ2-2
CDR3 protein: CASSLAGGATGELFF

V gene: TRBV19
J gene: TRBJ1-1
CDR3 protein: CASSTGTGRRMNTEAFF

V gene: TRBV12-5
J gene: TRBJ2-6
CDR3 protein: CASGIRERANVLTF

V gene: TRBV12-3/TRBV12-4
J gene: TRBJ1-1
CDR3 protein: CASRPGQIEAFF

V gene: TRBV28
J gene: TRBJ1-1
CDR3 protein: CASSYISNTEAFF

V gene: TRBV6-1
J gene: TRBJ1-2
CDR3 protein: CASSDIGQNYGYTF

V gene: TRBV20-1
J gene: TRBJ2-7
CDR3 protein: CSARGYTRGEQYF

V gene: TRBV6-5
J gene: TRBJ2-5
CDR3 protein: CASSYSSREETQYF

V gene: TRBV29-1
J gene: TRBJ2-7
CDR3 protein: CRPPRGRGAYEQYF

V gene: TRBV19
J gene: TRBJ1-1
CDR3 protein: CASKGTGGTNTEAFF

V gene: TRBV6-2/TRBV6-3
J gene: TRBJ1-2
CDR3 protein: CASSYRGVIYGYTF

V gene: TRBV2
J gene: TRBJ2-5
CDR3 protein: CASSISRSETQYF

V gene: TRBV6-5
J gene: TRBJ1-1
CDR3 protein: CASSYPTGRGAEAFF

V gene: TRBV5-1
J gene: TRBJ1-1
CDR3 protein: CASSPTDRDWNTEAFF

V gene: TRBV20-1
J gene: TRBJ1-2
CDR3 protein: CSARDGIAQRGYYGYTF

V gene: TRBV27
J gene: TRBJ2-7
CDR3 protein: CASIISGTGIYEQYF

V gene: TRBV7-8
J gene: TRBJ2-5
CDR3 protein: CASSPTSGGYQETQYF

V gene: TRBV6-5
J gene: TRBJ1-2
CDR3 protein: CASKPAGAVGYTF

V gene: TRBV27
J gene: TRBJ2-7
CDR3 protein: CASSYGHDQYF

V gene: TRBV20-1
J gene: TRBJ1-2
CDR3 protein: CSARSPGQGGYGYTF

V gene: TRBV29-1
J gene: TRBJ2-7
CDR3 protein: CSVGRGPEIEQYF

V gene: TRBV12-3/TRBV12-4
J gene: TRBJ1-2
CDR3 protein: CASSLTGVLYGYTF

V gene: TRBV11-2
J gene: TRBJ2-5
CDR3 protein: CASSFSFSEETQYF

V gene: TRBV20-1
J gene: TRBJ2-5
CDR3 protein: CSARDLEAGGTETQYF

V gene: TRBV6-2/TRBV6-3
J gene: TRBJ1-1
CDR3 protein: CASSYGTHPNF